Presented here are 9 T cell receptor beta chains from one specimen sequenced in a study of T-cell reconstitution after alpha-beta-depleted transplantation in children. Unique molecular identifiers were incorporated into the prepared TCRbeta library. In TCRdb, the PCR reads were re-called with MiXCR into one record per CDR3 protein. Of about 360,000 distinct CDR3 sequences listed, 13% are singletons. This material consisted of PBMCs, taken from the stem cell graft. The receptors originated from a human donor who donated a stem cell graft to a child with Fanconi anemia.

The rearrangement links TRBV6-2 or TRBV6-3 to TRBJ1-5; D ambiguous. This CDR3 region has 13 residues. Trimming removed 4 bases from V and 5 bases from J, with 9 bases in between. The germline V gene encodes CDR1 MNHEY and CDR2 SVGEGT. CDR3 nucleotide sequence: TGTGCCAGCAGTTTCACTACCGATCAGCCCCAGCATTTT. This encodes CASSFTTDQPQHF.

This clonotype has a handful of counts. The chain joins TRBV5-6 to TRBJ2-2; tentatively, D is TRBD2 (7 bases). Between the trimmed V and J ends, which lost 3 bases and 1 base, there was a span of 13 bases. The CDR3 runs 16 residues. CDR1 is SGHDT, CDR2 YYEEEE, per germline. The DNA of the CDR3 is TGTGCCAGCAGCTGGACCGGGGGGCAGAACACCGGGGAGCTGTTTTTT. This codes for CASSWTGGQNTGELFF.

The sample holds many counts of this clonotype. The chain links TRBV29-1 to TRBJ1-6; possibly TRBD1 for D (6 bases). The CDR3 spans 14 residues. CDR1 SQVTM and CDR2 ANQGSEA come from the germline V gene. V dropped 6 bases and J dropped 0 bases, with 9 bases sitting between them. For the CDR3, the DNA is TGCAGCGTGAGGACAGACTCCTATAATTCACCCCTCCACTTT. Its translation: CSVRTDSYNSPLHF.

This clonotype was detected many times. The chain is built from TRBV4-2 and TRBJ1-1; TRBD1 aligns across 9 bases. V shed 8 bases, J shed 0 bases, and the junction held 10 bases outside the gene matches. The CDR3 runs 16 residues. CDR1 and CDR2 (germline): LGHNA, YNFKEQ. The CDR3 here is CASQDTGGYLNTEAFF. CDR3 nucleotide sequence: TGTGCCAGCCAGGACACAGGGGGCTACTTGAACACTGAAGCTTTCTTT.

This clonotype was seen many times. The chain combines TRBV9 with TRBJ2-1, with a possible D match to TRBD2 (5 bases). The V gene's germline CDR1 is SGDLS and CDR2 YYNGEE. The ends were cut back, 3 bases at V and 4 bases at J, with 8 bases in the middle. This CDR3 is 13 amino acids long. CDR3 residues: CASSGGAYNEQFF. The CDR3 region has the DNA TGTGCCAGCAGCGGGGGAGCTTACAATGAGCAGTTCTTC.

This chain links TRBV3-1 with TRBJ2-7; a possible D gene is TRBD1 (6 bases). CDR1 LGHDT and CDR2 YNNKEL come from the germline V gene (reference sequence). The CDR3 has 16 amino acids. Between the trimmed V and J ends, which lost 0 bases and 1 base, there was a span of 13 bases. CDR3 loop: CASSQDRGGGSYEQYF. In DNA form, the CDR3 reads TGTGCCAGCAGCCAAGACAGGGGCGGTGGGTCCTACGAGCAGTACTTC.

The chain recombines TRBV12-3 or TRBV12-4 with TRBJ1-1; D possibly corresponds to TRBD1 (5 bases). There are 13 residues in the CDR3. V lost 7 bases to trimming and J lost 3 bases, with 12 bases between them. For the CDR3, the DNA is TGTGCCAGCACCCTAGGGGCCGACACTGAAGCTTTCTTT. It is translated as CASTLGADTEAFF.

The rearrangement joins TRBV7-2 to TRBJ2-7, with 9 bases fitting TRBD1. The length of the CDR3 is 15 residues. Germline-derived CDR1 and CDR2 are SGHTA and FQGNSA. V lost 2 bases, J lost 1 base, and 3 bases stayed unmatched. This CDR3 is CASSLSGTGSYEQYV. The CDR3 DNA reads TGTGCCAGCAGCTTATCCGGGACAGGGTCCTACGAGCAGTACGTC.

This rearrangement joins TRBV29-1 to TRBJ1-1; the D gene is possibly TRBD1 (5 bases). The CDR3 contains 13 residues. Germline V gene sequence: CDR1 SQVTM, CDR2 ANQGSEA. V shed 3 bases and J shed 2 bases, with 10 bases lying between them. The CDR3 protein is CSVEQGTNTEAFF. The CDR3 DNA sequence: TGCAGCGTTGAGCAGGGAACAAACACTGAAGCTTTCTTT.